This T cell receptor beta chain comes out of a study of blood T cells in healthy people across ages. This clonotype was counted between two and nine times. The antigen is unknown. Study-wide findings and caveats: As age increased, TCR beta diversity per million T cells fell in a roughly linear fashion.

The authors ran a second PCR of 7 to 11 cycles using a sample-barcoded 5' primer and a J-beta primer mix. TCRdb re-analysed the 5' RACE reads in MiXCR, keeping a single row per CDR3 protein. The sample holds some 1.6 million distinct CDR3 sequences, roughly a third seen once. This CDR3 is built from 13 residues. Trimming shortened V by 5 bases and J by 2 bases, and 11 bases separated the two germline ends. Germline V CDR1 and CDR2: SQVTM, ANQGSEA. The rearrangement joins TRBV29-1 to TRBJ2-3; no firm D call. The TCR was taken from a woman in her 30s in good health. The sequenced sample consisted of blood. CDR3 DNA: TGCAGCGTTTTAAGGTCATACACAGATACGCAGTATTTT. Its translation is CSVLRSYTDTQYF.